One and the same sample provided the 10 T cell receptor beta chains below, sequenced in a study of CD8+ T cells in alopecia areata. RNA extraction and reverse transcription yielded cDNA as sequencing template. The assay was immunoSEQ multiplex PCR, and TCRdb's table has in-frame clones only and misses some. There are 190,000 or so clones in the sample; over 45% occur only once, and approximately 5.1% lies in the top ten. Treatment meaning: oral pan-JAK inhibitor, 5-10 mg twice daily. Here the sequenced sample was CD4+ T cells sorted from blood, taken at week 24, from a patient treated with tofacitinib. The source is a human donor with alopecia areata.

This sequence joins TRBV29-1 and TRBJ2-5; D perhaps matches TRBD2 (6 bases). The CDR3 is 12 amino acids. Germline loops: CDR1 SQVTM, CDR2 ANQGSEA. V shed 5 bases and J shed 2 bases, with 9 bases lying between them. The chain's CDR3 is CSVTGRQETQYF. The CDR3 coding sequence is TGCAGCGTTACCGGGAGACAAGAGACCCAGTACTTC.

The CDR3 protein is CASSQSSGLYEQYF. The CDR3 coding sequence is TGCGCCAGCAGCCAATCCTCCGGGCTCTACGAGCAGTACTTC. The chain couples TRBV4-1 to TRBJ2-7; the D is unclear. Trimming took off 2 bases at V and 3 bases at J, with 11 bases between the two ends. The CDR3 runs to 14 residues. Germline-derived CDR1 and CDR2 are MGHRA and YSYEKL.

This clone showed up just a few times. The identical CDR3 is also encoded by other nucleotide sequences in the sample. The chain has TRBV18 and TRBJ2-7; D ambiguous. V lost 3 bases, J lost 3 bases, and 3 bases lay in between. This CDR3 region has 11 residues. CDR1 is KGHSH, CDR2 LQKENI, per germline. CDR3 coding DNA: TGTGCCAGCTCACCTGGCTACGAGCAGTACTTC. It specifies CASSPGYEQYF.

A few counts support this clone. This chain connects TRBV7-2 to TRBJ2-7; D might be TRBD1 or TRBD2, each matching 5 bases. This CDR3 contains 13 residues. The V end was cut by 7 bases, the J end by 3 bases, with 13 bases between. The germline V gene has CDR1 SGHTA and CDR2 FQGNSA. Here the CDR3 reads CASTPGPRYEQYF. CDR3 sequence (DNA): TGTGCCAGCACCCCGGGACCTCGCTACGAGCAGTACTTC.

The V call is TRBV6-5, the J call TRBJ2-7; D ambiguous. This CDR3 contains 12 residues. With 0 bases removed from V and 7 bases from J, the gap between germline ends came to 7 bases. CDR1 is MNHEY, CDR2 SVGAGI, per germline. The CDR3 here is CASSYSGLEQYF. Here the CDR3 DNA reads TGTGCCAGCAGTTACTCTGGGCTGGAGCAGTACTTC.

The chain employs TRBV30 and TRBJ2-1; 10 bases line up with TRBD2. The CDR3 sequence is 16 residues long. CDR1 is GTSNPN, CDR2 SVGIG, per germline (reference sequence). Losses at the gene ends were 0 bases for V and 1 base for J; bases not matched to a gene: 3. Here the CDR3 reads CAWSVQGLASYNEQFF. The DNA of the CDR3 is TGTGCCTGGAGTGTACAGGGACTAGCGTCCTACAATGAGCAGTTCTTC.

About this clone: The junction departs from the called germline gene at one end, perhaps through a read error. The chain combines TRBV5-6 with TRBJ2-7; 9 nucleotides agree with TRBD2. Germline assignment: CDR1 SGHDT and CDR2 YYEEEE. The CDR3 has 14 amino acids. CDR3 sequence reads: CASREGLASDEQYF. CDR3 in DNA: TGTGCCAGCAGAGAGGGACTAGCCTCCGACGAGCAGTACTTC.

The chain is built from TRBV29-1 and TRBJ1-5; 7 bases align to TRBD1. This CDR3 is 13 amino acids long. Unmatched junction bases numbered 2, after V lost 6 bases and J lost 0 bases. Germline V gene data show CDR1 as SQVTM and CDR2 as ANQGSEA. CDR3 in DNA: TGCAGCGTCCGGGACAGTAGCAATCAGCCCCAGCATTTT. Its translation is CSVRDSSNQPQHF.

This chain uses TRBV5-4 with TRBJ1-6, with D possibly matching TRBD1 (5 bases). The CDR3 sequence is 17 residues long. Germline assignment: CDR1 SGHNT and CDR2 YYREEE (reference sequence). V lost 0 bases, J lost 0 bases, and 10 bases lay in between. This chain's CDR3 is CASSLGQQSSYNSPLHF. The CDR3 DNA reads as TGTGCCAGCAGCTTGGGACAGCAGAGCTCCTATAATTCACCCCTCCACTTT.

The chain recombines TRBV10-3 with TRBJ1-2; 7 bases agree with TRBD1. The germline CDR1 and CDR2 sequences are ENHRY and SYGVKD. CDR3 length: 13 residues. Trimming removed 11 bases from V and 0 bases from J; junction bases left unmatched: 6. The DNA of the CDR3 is TGTGCCCATACAGGGGACTCTAACTATGGCTACACCTTC. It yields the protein CAHTGDSNYGYTF.